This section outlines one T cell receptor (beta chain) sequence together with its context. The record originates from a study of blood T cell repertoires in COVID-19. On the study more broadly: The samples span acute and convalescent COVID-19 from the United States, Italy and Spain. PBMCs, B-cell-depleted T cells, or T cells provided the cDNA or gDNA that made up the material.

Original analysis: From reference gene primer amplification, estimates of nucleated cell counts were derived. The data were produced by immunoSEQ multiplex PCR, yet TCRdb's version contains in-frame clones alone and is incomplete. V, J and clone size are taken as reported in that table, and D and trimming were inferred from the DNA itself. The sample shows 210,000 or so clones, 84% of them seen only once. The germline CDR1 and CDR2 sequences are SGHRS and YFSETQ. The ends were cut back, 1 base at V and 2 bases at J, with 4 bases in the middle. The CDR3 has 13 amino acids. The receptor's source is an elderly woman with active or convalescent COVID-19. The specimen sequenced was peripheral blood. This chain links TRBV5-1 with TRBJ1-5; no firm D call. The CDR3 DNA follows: TGCGCCAGCAGCTTGTTCGGCAATCAGCCCCAGCATTTT. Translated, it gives CASSLFGNQPQHF.